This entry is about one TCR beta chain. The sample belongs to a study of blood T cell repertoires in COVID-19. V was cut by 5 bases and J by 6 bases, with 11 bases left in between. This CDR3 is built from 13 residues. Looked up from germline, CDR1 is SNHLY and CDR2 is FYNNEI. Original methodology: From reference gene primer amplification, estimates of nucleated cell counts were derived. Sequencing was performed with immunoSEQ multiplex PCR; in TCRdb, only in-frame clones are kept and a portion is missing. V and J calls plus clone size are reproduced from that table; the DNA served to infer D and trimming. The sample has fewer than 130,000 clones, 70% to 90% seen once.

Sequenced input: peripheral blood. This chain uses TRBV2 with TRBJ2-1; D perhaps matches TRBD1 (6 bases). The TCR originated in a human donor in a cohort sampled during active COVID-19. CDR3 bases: TGTGCCAGCAGTTCCCAGGGGTTCAATGAGCAGTTCTTC. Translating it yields CASSSQGFNEQFF.